A selection of T cell receptor beta chains follows, all from one sample in a study of cytotoxic CD8 clonotypes in ibrutinib-treated CLL. Method: immunoSEQ multiplex PCR; TCRdb's copy keeps in-frame clones and lacks some. Among more than 25,000 clones listed, more than 65% were seen once. Sequences were derived from PBMCs, sampled after 24 months of ibrutinib treatment. These receptors were collected from a human donor with chronic lymphocytic leukemia. Each CDR3 is given with its conserved first and last residue. The D gene is left open where the match is weak. The listing skips clone size in some rows; elsewhere it reads once, few, many or a size class.

>TRBV2|-|TRBJ1-2|-
CASSPDTAYGYTF
TGTGCCAGCAGTCCTGACACGGCCTATGGCTACACCTTC
>TRBV11-2|-|TRBJ2-5|medium-sized
CASRSPLETQYF
TGTGCCAGCCGCAGCCCCTTGGAGACCCAGTACTTC
>TRBV30|-|TRBJ2-7|once
CAWNDKSSYEQYF
TGTGCCTGGAACGACAAATCCTCCTACGAGCAGTACTTC
>TRBV28|TRBD1|TRBJ2-7|-
CASSFWTGSYEQYF
TGTGCCAGCAGTTTTTGGACAGGGTCATACGAGCAGTACTTC
>TRBV29-1|TRBD1|TRBJ2-5|-
CSWTGGETQYF
TGCAGCTGGACAGGGGGTGAGACCCAGTACTTC
>TRBV6-5|TRBD1|TRBJ2-3|-
CASSLGQGALAQYF
TGTGCCAGCAGTTTAGGCCAGGGGGCCTTAGCGCAGTATTTT
>TRBV19|TRBD2|TRBJ2-1|-
CASTPGGIAGGLNEQFF
TGTGCCAGTACCCCCGGGGGGATAGCGGGGGGGCTCAATGAGCAGTTCTTC
>TRBV7-3|-|TRBJ1-1|-
CASSSNSEAFF
TGTGCCAGCAGCTCCAATAGTGAAGCTTTCTTT
>TRBV5-8|-|TRBJ1-5|few
CASSEGGQSNQPQHF
TGTGCCAGCAGCGAAGGGGGGCAGAGCAATCAGCCCCAGCATTTT
>TRBV29-1|-|TRBJ2-2|-
CSVPKGPANTGELFF
TGCAGCGTTCCCAAGGGGCCAGCGAACACCGGGGAGCTGTTTTTT
>TRBV7-2|-|TRBJ2-1|once
CASRLTTLNYNEQFF
TGTGCCAGCAGGTTAACTACGTTGAACTACAATGAGCAGTTCTTC
>TRBV28|-|TRBJ1-2|few
CASSLAGDGYTF
TGTGCCAGCAGTTTAGCGGGGGACGGCTACACCTTC
>TRBV30|-|TRBJ1-1|many
CAWSLEGGTEAFF
TGTGCCTGGAGTTTGGAAGGGGGGACTGAAGCTTTCTTT
>TRBV20-1|-|TRBJ1-2|-
CSARDRGGYTF
TGCAGTGCTAGAGACCGAGGAGGCTACACCTTC
>TRBV19|TRBD1|TRBJ1-5|-
CASSVLGQGNQPQHF
TGTGCCAGTAGTGTACTGGGACAGGGGAATCAGCCCCAGCATTTT